The clone carrying this T cell receptor beta chain was seen ten or more times. No antigen is known for it. The sample comes from a study of T cell repertoires in cytomegalovirus infection. Across the study: CMV epitopes that were recently identified and HLA-C-restricted were used alongside well-studied HLA-B-restricted ones. The public TCR beta signatures pointed to both CMV infection and matching HLA type. Study-level points and caveats: HLA-C-restricted CMV clonotypes gave the most frequent clonotype in two of eight donors.

The CDR3 contains 15 residues. Germline CDR1 SGHTA, CDR2 FQGNSA. V was shortened by 5 bases and J by 8 bases, with 19 bases between the two germline ends. MiXCR, applied by TCRdb to the reads, yields one record per CDR3 protein. The sample carries 360,000 or so distinct CDR3 sequences, roughly 36% recorded once. The origin of this receptor is a human donor in good health (CMV status not recorded). Some clones in this sample may be carry-over from other donors' samples. The rearrangement links TRBV7-2 to TRBJ2-1; D is possibly TRBD2 (6 bases). The sample was cultured PBMCs, taken from culture after CMV antigen stimulation. The CDR3 region has the DNA TGTGCCAGCAGCCTCCGGGACTTAGCGGTCCATGAGCAGTTCTTC. This gives the protein CASSLRDLAVHEQFF.